The sequence of this T cell receptor beta chain was determined in a study of cytomegalovirus exposure and HLA in healthy donors (dated by TCRdb to about 2017). Notes on the research overall: According to an earlier analysis of 587 of the donors, some 180 million T cells yielded over 100 million unique TCR beta sequences and around 300 Gb of sequence data. An early release covering 500 to 750 HLA-typed donors comprised about 300 gigabases of sequencing data and 65 million to 100 million unique TCR sequences. Of the roughly 390 genotyped donors, around 81% fell in the genetic ancestry cluster associated with self-reported Caucasian donors. The aim of the study was to test whether cataloging public T cell receptors could identify signatures of past pathogen exposure. The study used immunosequencing to profile the T cell repertoires of several hundred subjects and linked those repertoires to cytomegalovirus serostatus. A separate validation cohort of approximately 130 different subjects was used in addition to the approximately 610-subject first cohort. The study combined high-throughput TCR immunosequencing, statistical association of individual TCRs with disease status, and machine learning to predict cytomegalovirus infection status. A later analysis re-analyzed previously published TCR beta repertoires from 500 to 700 donors and added high-resolution HLA genotyping to study TCR occurrence patterns. Rather than drawing on any new phenotypic data, the later analysis identified candidate immune exposures from TCR beta sequences and the way those sequences occurred across donors. To decide whether each TCR beta V gene segment behaved as functional or pseudogenic, an earlier analysis of over 500 of the donors relied on high-throughput TCR beta sequencing. Donor age, sex, ethnicity and CMV serostatus were compiled together with the repertoire data. A later genetic analysis used genome-wide SNP genotypes for about 60% of the roughly 700 donors, treating that subset as a discovery cohort. Every discovery cohort repertoire had been produced on one sequencing platform. Both class I and class II loci were covered by HLA typing, at four-digit resolution. Typing coverage varied by locus: roughly 629-640 donors for A, B, C, DRB1 and DQB1; approximately 500 for DQA1; more than 600 for DPA1; 450 to 480 for DPB1. Four to six DR-DQ haplotypes were handled as single units for association and clustering, since linkage in the cohort was strong. Among a few hundred genotyped donors of the cohort, an average of 235,054 unique TCR beta nucleotide sequences were sequenced per donor, about a sixth of them non-productive.

Study-wide findings and limitations: Compared with the approximately 700-donor mean, donors in an Asian-associated ancestry cluster had fewer N-insertions in productive TCRs, according to a later genetic analysis. In a later genetic analysis, a missense DCLRE1C variant was associated with V-gene and J-gene trimming of TCR beta chains, and the association was replicated in an independent cohort. In an earlier analysis of around 500 of the donors, most TCR beta V segments appeared in productive rearrangements about 90% or about 30% of the time, broadly matching IMGT annotations. In this cohort, only TCR beta chains were sequenced, and detectable features were limited by the absence of alpha or paired-chain data. A further reported finding was that TCR beta sequences accurately predicted the HLA-A and HLA-B alleles for most subjects in the first cohort. At a false discovery rate of 0.05, a later analysis linked 16,000 or so TCR beta sequences to specific HLA alleles. Because counts were too low, 15 to 20 rarely observed V segments, including chromosome 9 orphons, were excluded from the earlier analysis of around 590 of the donors. Most CMV-associated TCR beta chains appeared to be HLA-restricted in a later analysis, and the HLA associations seemed to be driven largely by CMV exposure. The only immune exposure information available for the cohort was CMV serostatus. A later analysis reported that several top co-occurrence clusters appeared linked to parvovirus B19, influenza, CMV and Epstein-Barr virus. Presence/absence analyses assumed roughly uniform sequencing depth across donors, an assumption that may not hold. While some public TCRs were present in many individuals, most TCR sequences turned up only very rarely across donors. A later analysis found that TCR association rates varied across HLA loci, with DRB1 alleles showing the most associated TCRs and HLA-C alleles the fewest. The 87-base-pair reads could not distinguish some IMGT-functional V segments, including TRBV6-2 and TRBV6-3, so those segments were excluded. Linkage disequilibrium might explain the correlated functional status among segregating V segments, but an unknown experimental factor could not be ruled out. In the study, some 180 TCR beta chains were listed as associated with cytomegalovirus. The authors suggested that the approach could potentially be extended to other disease states and immunological phenotypes. A group of highly shared sequence variants was considered likely to be a technical artifact of the sequencing pipeline. In vitro tests confirmed that three of the cytomegalovirus-associated TCR beta chains recognize cytomegalovirus antigens. When HLA alleles, especially DR and DQ, strongly co-occurred, attributing TCR associations to individual alleles was difficult. Compared with equally common non-associated chains, HLA-associated TCR beta chains in a later analysis were more clonally expanded and had lower generation probabilities. Because HLA typing was unavailable for some donors at each locus, only the typed subset was used in association tests. The classifier was reported to diagnose cytomegalovirus status with high specificity and sensitivity in both the original and validation cohorts.

Library prep was done by the immunoSEQ multiplex PCR assay. The multiplex PCR relied on a mix of 60 forward primers for TCR Vbeta segments and 13 reverse primers for TCR Jbeta segments. A multiplex PCR assay on genomic DNA amplified the CDR3 region of rearranged TCR beta genes. Amplified TCR beta libraries were sequenced as 87-base-pair reads on the Illumina HiSeq System. Regarding the original processing steps: A later analysis counted some 74 million unique TCR beta chains across the approximately 700 repertoires, and some 11 million of these chains were shared by at least two donors. To remove PCR and sequencing errors, raw reads were error-corrected and collapsed into unique sequences using a nearest-neighbor algorithm that merged closely related sequences. CDR3 sequences were aligned to IMGT reference sequences to assign V, D and J gene segments. For a sequence to be retained, a match of at least six nucleotides was required to both a V gene segment and a J gene segment. Rearrangements were called productive when the CDR3 lacked stop codons and stayed in frame with V and J; all others were non-productive. CDR3 was defined according to IMGT convention as the region running from the second conserved V-encoded cysteine to the conserved J-encoded phenylalanine. The earlier analysis of roughly 590 of the donors excluded sequences that lacked an unambiguous match to a single V gene segment. In an earlier analysis of approximately 500 of the donors, a V segment was called functional when productive rearrangements were above 56.7%, and segregating when the standard deviation between donors exceeded 5%. To diagnose cytomegalovirus status from the catalog of TCR beta chain sequences, a statistical classification framework was built. A later analysis assigned V and J genes by comparing TCR nucleotide sequences with IMGT/GENE-DB human TR gene sequences. Using the TCRdist pipeline, a later analysis assigned CDR3 sequences along with most-parsimonious VDJ recombination scenarios. In a later analysis, each TCR beta chain was defined by its CDR3 amino acid sequence together with its V-gene family, and reads without a unique V-gene family were excluded. As a way to deal with suspected cross-contamination and a sequencing artifact, a later analysis dropped more than 500 nucleotide sequences that were highly shared and had low generation probability. In a later analysis, a clonal expansion index for each public chain was calculated from normalized within-repertoire ranks of inferred template counts. In a later analysis, generation probabilities were computed with a VDJ recombination model fitted to out-of-frame rearrangements, and the resulting probabilities were checked against IGoR. A later analysis scored TCR-TCR, TCR-HLA and TCR-CMV co-occurrence with hypergeometric tests, applying a repertoire-size bias correction to TCR pairs. In a later analysis, false discovery rates were estimated by permuting HLA or CMV assignments 20 times. A later analysis grouped co-occurring TCRs with DBSCAN, adding TCRdist sequence similarity when clustering within HLA-allele-positive subsets. Co-occurrence clustering excluded repertoires with fewer than 30,000 or more than 120,000 public chains, plus five with anomalous nucleotide sharing. The clones in this table, taken by TCRdb from immuneACCESS, are in-frame only. Not every clone is retained; where verified, under half of the shortfall comes from an unresolved V gene, and the cause of the rest is unknown. The V and J calls and clone size are taken from that table; D and trimming were inferred from the DNA. This sample's table has entries for 130,000 to 150,000 clones. Of the sample, around 1.5% falls within the top ten clones.

V is shortened by 3 bases, J by 4 bases, and the region joining them spans 7 bases. From the germline V gene, CDR1 is SNHLY and CDR2 is FYNNEI. From the cysteine through the phenylalanine, the CDR3 covers 14 amino acids. Only the CDR3 DNA stays, 42 bases, in frame from base 1. In the case of this clone: The clone's antigen remains unknown.

The cohort comprised hundreds of healthy bone marrow donors. Cohort members were all nominally healthy when sampled, although unrecorded immune exposures were likely present. The donor was CMV seronegative and was included in the group of several hundred seronegative cohort members. Each donor provided a peripheral blood sample, and peripheral blood mononuclear cells were used for TCR beta sequencing. The Qiagen DNeasy Blood Extraction Kit was used to extract genomic DNA from the blood cell samples. Recombination joined TRBV2 with TRBJ1-6; possibly the D gene is TRBD1, per 5 matching bases. The TCR was taken from a woman aged 50 to 60 in good health and CMV-seronegative. Material: PBMCs. This receptor carries the CDR3 CASSDRAYNSPLHF. The sequence in DNA is TGTGCCAGCAGTGACAGGGCTTATAATTCACCCCTCCACTTT.